This TCR beta chain originates from a study of CD8+CD57+ T cells in acquired aplastic anemia. Study-level findings and limits: No significant patient-versus-control difference appeared in CD8+ Simpson's diversity. Shared by patients and controls, just under 30 CD8+ CDR3s were abundant in patients.

This clonotype was seen a handful of times. Its specificity is unknown. At one end, the junction sequence differs from germline, possibly due to a read error. The length of the CDR3 is 16 residues. Looked up from germline, CDR1 is SGHTA and CDR2 is FQGNSA. Profiles of TCR beta VDJ and CDR3 were generated from a genomic DNA template. TCRdb re-analysed the reads in MiXCR, keeping a single row per CDR3 protein. The table shows under 350,000 distinct CDR3 sequences, with 55% to 65% occurring only once. Sequencing was performed on sorted CD4+, CD8+, or CD8+CD57+ T cells (not recorded which) from PBMCs. This sequence originates from a human donor with severe aplastic anemia or a healthy control (not recorded which). The chain uses TRBV7-2 and TRBJ2-6, with 7 nucleotides matching TRBD1. CDR3 amino acids: CASSLQGGGGANVLTF. The CDR3, as DNA: TGTGCTAGCAGCCTACAAGGGGGCGGAGGGGCCAACGTCCTGACTTTC.